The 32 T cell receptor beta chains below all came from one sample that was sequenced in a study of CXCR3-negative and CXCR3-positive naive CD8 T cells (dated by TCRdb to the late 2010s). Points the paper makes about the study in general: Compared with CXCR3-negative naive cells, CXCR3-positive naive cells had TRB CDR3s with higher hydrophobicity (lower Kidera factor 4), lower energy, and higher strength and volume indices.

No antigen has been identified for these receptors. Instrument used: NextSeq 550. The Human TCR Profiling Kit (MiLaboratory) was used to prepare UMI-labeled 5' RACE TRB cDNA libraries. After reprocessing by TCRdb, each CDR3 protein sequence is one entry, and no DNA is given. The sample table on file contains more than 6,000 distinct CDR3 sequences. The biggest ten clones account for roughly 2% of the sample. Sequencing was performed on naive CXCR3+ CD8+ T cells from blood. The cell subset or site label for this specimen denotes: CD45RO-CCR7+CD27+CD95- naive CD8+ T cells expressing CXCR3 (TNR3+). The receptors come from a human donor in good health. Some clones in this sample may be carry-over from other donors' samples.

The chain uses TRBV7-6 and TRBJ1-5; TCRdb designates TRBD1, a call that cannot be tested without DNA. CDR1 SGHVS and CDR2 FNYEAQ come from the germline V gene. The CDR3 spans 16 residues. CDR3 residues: CASSPYGPGAVQPQHF.

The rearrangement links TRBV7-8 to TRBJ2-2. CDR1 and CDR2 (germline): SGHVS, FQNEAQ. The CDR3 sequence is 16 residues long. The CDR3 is CASSLWLPRNTGELFF.

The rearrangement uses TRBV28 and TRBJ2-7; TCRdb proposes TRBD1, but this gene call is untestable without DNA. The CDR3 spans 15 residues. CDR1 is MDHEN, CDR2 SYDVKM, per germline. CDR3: CASSLPQGPPYEQYF. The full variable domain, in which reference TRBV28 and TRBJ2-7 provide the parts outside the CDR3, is DVKVTQSSRYLVKRTGEKVFLECVQDMDHENMFWYRQDPGLGLRLIYFSYDVKMKEKGDIPEGYSVSREKKERFSLILESASTNQTSMYLCASSLPQGPPYEQYFGPGTRLTVT.

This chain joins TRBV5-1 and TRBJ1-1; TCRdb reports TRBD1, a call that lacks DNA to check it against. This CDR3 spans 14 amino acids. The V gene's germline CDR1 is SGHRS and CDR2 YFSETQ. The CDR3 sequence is CASSSAQGMGEAFF.

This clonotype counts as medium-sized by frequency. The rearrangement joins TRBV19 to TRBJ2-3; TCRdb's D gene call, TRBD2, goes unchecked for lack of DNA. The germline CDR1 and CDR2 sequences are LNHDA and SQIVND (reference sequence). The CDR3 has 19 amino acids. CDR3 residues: CASSIGLAGVVHGTDTQYF.

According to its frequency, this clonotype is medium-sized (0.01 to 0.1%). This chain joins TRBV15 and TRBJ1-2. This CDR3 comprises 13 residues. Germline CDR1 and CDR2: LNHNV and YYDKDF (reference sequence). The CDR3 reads CATSRDTNYGYTF. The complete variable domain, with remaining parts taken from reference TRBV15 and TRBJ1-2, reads DAMVIQNPRYQVTQFGKPVTLSCSQTLNHNVMYWYQQKSSQAPKLLFHYYDKDFNNEADTPDNFQSRRPNTSFCFLDIRSPGLGDTAMYLCATSRDTNYGYTFGSGTRLTVV.

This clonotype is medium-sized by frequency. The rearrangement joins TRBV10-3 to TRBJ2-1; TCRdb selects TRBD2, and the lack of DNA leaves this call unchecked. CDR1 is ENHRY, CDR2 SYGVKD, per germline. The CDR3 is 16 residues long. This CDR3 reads CAISGGLAGGSDEQFF.

This chain's CDR3 is CASSLGDRAFYGYTF. V gene TRBV7-9 combines with J gene TRBJ1-2; the TRBD1 assignment by TCRdb is unverifiable without DNA. This CDR3 spans 15 amino acids. The V gene's germline CDR1 is SEHNR and CDR2 FQNEAQ (reference sequence).

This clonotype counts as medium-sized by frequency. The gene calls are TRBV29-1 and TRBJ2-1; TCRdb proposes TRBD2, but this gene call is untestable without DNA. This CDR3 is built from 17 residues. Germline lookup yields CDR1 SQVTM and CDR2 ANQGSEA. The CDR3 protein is CSVDRAHSGLTYNEQFF.

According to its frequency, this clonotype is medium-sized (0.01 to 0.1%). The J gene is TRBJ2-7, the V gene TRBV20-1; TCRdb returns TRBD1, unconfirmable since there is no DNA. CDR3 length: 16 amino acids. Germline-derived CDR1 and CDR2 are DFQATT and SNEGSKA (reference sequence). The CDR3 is CSAFYTRDTTAYEQYF.

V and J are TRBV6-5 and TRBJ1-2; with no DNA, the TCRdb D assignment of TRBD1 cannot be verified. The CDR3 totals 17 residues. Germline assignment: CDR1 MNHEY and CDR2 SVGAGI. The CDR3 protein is CASSLRQSMTTNYGYTF.

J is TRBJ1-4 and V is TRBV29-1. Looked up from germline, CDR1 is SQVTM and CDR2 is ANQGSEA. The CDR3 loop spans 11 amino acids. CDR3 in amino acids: CSVRTTAELFF.

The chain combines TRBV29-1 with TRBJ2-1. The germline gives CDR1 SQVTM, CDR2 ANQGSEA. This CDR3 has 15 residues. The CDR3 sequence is CSVEWSTSIRNEQFF.

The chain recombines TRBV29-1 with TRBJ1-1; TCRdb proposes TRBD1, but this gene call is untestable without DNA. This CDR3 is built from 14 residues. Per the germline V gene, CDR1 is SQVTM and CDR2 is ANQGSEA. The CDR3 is CSVGFTGDNTEAFF.

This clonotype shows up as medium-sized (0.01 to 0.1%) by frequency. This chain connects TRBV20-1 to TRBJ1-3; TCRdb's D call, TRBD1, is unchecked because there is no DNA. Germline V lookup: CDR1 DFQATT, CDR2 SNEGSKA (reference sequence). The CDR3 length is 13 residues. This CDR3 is CSTVPLSRNTIYF.

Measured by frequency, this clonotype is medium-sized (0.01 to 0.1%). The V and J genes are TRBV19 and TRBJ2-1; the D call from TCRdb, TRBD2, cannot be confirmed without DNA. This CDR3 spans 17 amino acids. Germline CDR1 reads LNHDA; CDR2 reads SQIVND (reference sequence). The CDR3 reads CASSFLPGLAAHNEQFF. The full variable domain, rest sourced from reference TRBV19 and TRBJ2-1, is DGGITQSPKYLFRKEGQNVTLSCEQNLNHDAMYWYRQDPGQGLRLIYYSQIVNDFQKGDIAEGYSVSREKKESFPLTVTSAQKNPTAFYLCASSFLPGLAAHNEQFFGPGTRLTVL.

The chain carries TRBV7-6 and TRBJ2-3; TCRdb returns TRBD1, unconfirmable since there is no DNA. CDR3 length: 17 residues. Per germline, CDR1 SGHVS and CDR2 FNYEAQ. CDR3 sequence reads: CASSLFTARGHGDTQYF.

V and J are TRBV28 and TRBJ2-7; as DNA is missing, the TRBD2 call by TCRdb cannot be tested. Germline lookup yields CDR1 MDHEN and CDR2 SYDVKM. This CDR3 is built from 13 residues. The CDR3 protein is CASRTSGSYEQYF.

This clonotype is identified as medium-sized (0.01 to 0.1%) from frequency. CDR3 sequence: CASSPLPGQKKETQYF. The V gene is TRBV13, the J gene TRBJ2-5; the D gene TCRdb calls, TRBD1, cannot be checked with no DNA. This CDR3 contains 16 residues. The germline CDR1 and CDR2 sequences are PRHDT and FYEKMQ (reference sequence).

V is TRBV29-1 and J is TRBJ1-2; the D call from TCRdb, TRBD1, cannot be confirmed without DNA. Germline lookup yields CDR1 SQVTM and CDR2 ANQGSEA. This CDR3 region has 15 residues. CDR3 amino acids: CSVEVRDTPHYGYTF.

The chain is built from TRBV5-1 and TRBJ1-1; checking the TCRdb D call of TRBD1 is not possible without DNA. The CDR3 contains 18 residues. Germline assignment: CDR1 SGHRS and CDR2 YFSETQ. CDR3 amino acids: CASSYLGGGPGRNTEAFF.

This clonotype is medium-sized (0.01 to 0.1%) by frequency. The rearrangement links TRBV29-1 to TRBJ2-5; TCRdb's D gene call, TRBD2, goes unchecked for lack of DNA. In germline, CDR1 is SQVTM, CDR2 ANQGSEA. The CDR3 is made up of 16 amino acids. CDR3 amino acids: CSVEGDAGGYSGTQYF.

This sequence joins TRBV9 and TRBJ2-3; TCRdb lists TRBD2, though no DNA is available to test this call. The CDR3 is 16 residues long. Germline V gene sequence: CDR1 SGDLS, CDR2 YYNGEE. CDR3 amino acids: CASSAGTSGRWDTQYF. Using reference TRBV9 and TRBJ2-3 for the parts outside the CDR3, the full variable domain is DSGVTQTPKHLITATGQRVTLRCSPRSGDLSVYWYQQSLDQGLQFLIQYYNGEERAKGNILERFSAQQFPDLHSELNLSSLELGDSALYFCASSAGTSGRWDTQYFGPGTRLTVL.

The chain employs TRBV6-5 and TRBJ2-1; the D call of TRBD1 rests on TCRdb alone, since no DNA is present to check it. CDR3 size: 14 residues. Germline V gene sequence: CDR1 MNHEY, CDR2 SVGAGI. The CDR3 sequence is CASSYVEGQNEQFF.

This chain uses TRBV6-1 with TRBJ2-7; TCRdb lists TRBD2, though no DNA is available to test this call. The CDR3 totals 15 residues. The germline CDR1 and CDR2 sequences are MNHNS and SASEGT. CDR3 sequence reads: CASSESSGGAYEQYF.

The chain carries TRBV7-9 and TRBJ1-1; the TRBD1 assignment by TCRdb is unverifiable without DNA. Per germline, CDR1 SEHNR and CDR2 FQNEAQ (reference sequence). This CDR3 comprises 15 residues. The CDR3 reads CASSSPGGMNTEAFF.

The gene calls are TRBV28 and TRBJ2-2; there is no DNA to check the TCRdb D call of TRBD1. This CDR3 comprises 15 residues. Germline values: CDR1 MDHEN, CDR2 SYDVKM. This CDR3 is CASSSGQGTTGELFF.

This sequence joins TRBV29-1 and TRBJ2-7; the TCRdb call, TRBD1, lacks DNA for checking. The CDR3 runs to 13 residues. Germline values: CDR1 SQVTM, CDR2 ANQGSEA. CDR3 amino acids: CSVTGGIAYEQYF.

This CDR3 is CSAVAGGTDTQYF. The chain couples TRBV20-1 to TRBJ2-3; with no DNA, the TCRdb D assignment of TRBD2 cannot be verified. Germline V gene data show CDR1 as DFQATT and CDR2 as SNEGSKA (reference sequence). There are 13 residues in the CDR3.

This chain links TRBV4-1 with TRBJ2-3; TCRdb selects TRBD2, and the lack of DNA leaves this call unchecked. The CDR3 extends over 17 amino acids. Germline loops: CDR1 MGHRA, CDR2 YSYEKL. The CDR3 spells CASSQGGLAESTDTQYF.

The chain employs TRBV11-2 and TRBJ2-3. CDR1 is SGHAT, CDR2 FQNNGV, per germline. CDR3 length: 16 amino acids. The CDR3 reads CASSLVEIGLTDTQYF.

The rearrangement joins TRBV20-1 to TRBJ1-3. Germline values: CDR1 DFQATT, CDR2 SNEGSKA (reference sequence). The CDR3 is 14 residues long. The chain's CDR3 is CSARELVSGNTIYF.